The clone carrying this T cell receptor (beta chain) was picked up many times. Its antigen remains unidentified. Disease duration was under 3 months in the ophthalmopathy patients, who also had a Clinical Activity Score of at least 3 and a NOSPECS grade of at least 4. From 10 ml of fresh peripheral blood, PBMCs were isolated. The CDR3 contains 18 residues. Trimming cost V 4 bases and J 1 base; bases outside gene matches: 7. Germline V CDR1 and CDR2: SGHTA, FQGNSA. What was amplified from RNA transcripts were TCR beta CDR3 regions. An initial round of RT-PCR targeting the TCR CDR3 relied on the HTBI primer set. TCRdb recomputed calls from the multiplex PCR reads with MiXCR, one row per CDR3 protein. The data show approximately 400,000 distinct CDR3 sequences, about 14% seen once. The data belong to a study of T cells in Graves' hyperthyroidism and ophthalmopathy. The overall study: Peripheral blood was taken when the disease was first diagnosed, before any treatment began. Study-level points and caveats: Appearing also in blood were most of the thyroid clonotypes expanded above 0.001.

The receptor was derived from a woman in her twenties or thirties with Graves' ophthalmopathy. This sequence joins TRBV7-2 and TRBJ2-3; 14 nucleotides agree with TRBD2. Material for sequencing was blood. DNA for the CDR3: TGTGCCAGCAGCTCTCGAACGGGACTAGCGGGGGGCACAGATACGCAGTATTTT. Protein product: CASSSRTGLAGGTDTQYF.